This T cell receptor beta chain appears in the sequencing data of a study of T cells in women clearing cervical HPV infection. Study in general: Cases were women with histologically confirmed HPV16-related CIN3 or worse, including a couple of invasive cancers. HLA type could not be excluded as a confounder. Findings of the study overall: CIN3+ cases had significantly higher TCR richness than controls; evenness did not differ.

Per the germline V gene, CDR1 is SGHVS and CDR2 is FNYEAQ. The CDR3 loop spans 15 amino acids. V was clipped by 1 base and J by 4 bases, with 10 bases between them. As for this clone: Its antigen remains unknown. With the read ending 3 residues before the CDR3 end, the germline J gene is used to fill in that end.

Data came from immunoSEQ multiplex PCR; TCRdb stores just in-frame clones and leaves some out. The sample yields tens of thousands of clones, of which the top ten take up about 6%. The chain employs TRBV7-6 and TRBJ2-2, with D hard to call. The source of this sequence is a woman aged 18-70 years with a cervical HPV16 infection that either progressed to CIN3+ or cleared (not recorded which). Sequenced: blood buffy coat. The sequenced CDR3 bases are TGTGCCAGCAGCTTAGAGGTCCCGCCCACCGGGGAG. This codes for CASSLEVPPTGE. The entire CDR3 protein is CASSLEVPPTGELFF.